The clone carrying this TCR beta chain has only a few counts. The sample originates from a study of shared clonotypes between healthy human individuals. CDR3 length: 13 amino acids. Trimming pared 4 bases from V and 1 base from J, leaving 7 bases between. Germline V lookup: CDR1 KGHSH, CDR2 LQKENI. Several immunoSEQ 96-well plates shared each subset's DNA, each plate a replicate. Unsorted PBMC replicate PCRs used approximately 300 ng DNA, 30,000 to 35,000 T cell genomes. The assay was immunoSEQ multiplex PCR, and TCRdb's table has in-frame clones only and misses some. This sample carries approximately 440,000 clones, 75% to 80% of them seen once, and the ten largest clones take more than 10%.

This sequence originates from a woman in her forties in good health. Some clones in this sample may be carry-over from other donors' samples. The chain recombines TRBV18 with TRBJ1-1, with D possibly being TRBD1 (5 bases). Material for sequencing was PBMCs. CDR3 region: CASSQGTNTEAFF. CDR3 bases: TGTGCCAGCTCACAGGGGACGAACACTGAAGCTTTCTTT. Based on the CDR3 plus reference TRBV18 and TRBJ1-1, the full variable domain is NAGVMQNPRHLVRRRGQEARLRCSPMKGHSHVYWYRQLPEEGLKFMVYLQKENIIDESGMPKERFSAEFPKEGPSILRIQQVVRGDSAAYFCASSQGTNTEAFFGQGTRLTVV.